The present T cell receptor beta chain was sequenced within a study of shared clonotypes between healthy human individuals. Sequencing used immunoSEQ multiplex PCR; TCRdb keeps in-frame clones, though not all of them. Of about 700,000 clones listed, around 92% are singletons. V shed 4 bases and J 2 bases; nucleotides not matched to a gene: 3. In germline, CDR1 is SGHDN, CDR2 FVKESK. This CDR3 has 15 residues. Naive CD8 populations comprised CD45RO-negative cells positively selected for CCR7, excluding terminally differentiated effector memory CD45RA+ cells. Sequenced sample: naive CD8+ T cells sorted from blood. The V call is TRBV14, the J call TRBJ2-3; 10 bases agree with TRBD2. The sequence was collected from a man aged 30 to 39 in good health. The CDR3 DNA reads TGTGCCAGCAGCCGTCTAGCGGGAGTCACAGATACGCAGTATTTT. It is translated as CASSRLAGVTDTQYF.